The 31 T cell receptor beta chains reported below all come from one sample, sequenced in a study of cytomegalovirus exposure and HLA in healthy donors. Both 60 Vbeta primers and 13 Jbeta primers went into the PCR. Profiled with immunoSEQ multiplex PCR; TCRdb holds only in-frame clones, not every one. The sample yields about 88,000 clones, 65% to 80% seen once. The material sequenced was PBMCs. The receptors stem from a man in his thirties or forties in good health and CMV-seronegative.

Written as DNA, the CDR3 is TGTGCCAGCAGTCAGGGACTTAGCTCCTACGAGCAGTACTTC. It specifies CASSQGLSSYEQYF. The chain combines TRBV7-2 with TRBJ2-7, with D tentatively TRBD2 (6 bases). Looked up from germline, CDR1 is SGHTA and CDR2 is FQGNSA. Trimming took 6 bases from V and 0 from J, leaving 12 bases between them. This CDR3 comprises 14 residues. The full variable domain, completed using reference TRBV7-2 and TRBJ2-7, is GAGVSQSPSNKVTEKGKDVELRCDPISGHTALYWYRQSLGQGLEFLIYFQGNSAPDKSGLPSDRFSAERTGGSVSTLTIQRTQQEDSAVYLCASSQGLSSYEQYFGPGTRLTVT.

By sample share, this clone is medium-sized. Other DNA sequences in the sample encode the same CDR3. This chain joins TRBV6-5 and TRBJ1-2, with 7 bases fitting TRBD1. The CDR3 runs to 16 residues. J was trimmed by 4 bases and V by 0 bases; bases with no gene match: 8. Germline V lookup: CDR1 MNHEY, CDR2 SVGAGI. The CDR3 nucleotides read TGTGCCAGCAGTTACTCGAGGACAGGAGGAGGCTATGGCTACACCTTC. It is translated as CASSYSRTGGGYGYTF.

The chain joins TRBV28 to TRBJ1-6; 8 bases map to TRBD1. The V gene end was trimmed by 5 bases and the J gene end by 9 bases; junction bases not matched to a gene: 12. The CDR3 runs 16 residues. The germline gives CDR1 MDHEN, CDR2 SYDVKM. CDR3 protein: CASSPSTGAGTSPLHF. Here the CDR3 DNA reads TGTGCCAGCAGTCCTTCGACAGGGGCGGGTACTTCACCCCTCCACTTT. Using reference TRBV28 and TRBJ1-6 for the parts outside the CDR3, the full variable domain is DVKVTQSSRYLVKRTGEKVFLECVQDMDHENMFWYRQDPGLGLRLIYFSYDVKMKEKGDIPEGYSVSREKKERFSLILESASTNQTSMYLCASSPSTGAGTSPLHFGNGTRLTVT.

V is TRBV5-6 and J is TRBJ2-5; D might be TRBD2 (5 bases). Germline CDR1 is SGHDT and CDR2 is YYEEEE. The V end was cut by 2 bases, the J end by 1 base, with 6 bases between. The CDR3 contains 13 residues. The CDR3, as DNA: TGTGCCAGCAGCTTAGGGAGCCAAGAGACCCAGTACTTC. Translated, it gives CASSLGSQETQYF.

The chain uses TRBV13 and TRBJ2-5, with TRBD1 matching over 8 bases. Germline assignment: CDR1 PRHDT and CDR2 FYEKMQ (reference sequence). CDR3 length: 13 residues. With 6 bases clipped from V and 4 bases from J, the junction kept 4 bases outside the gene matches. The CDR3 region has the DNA TGTGCCAGCAGTCCGGACAGGGCAGAGACCCAGTACTTC. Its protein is CASSPDRAETQYF.

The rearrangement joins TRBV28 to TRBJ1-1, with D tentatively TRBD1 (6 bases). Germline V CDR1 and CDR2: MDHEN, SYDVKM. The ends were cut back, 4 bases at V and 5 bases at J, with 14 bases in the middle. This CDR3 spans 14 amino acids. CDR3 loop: CASSSSRGWTEAFF. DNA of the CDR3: TGTGCCAGCAGTTCTAGCAGGGGCTGGACTGAAGCTTTCTTT.

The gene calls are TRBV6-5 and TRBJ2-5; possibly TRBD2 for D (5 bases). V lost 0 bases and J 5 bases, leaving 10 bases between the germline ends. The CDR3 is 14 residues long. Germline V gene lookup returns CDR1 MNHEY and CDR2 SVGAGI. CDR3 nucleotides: TGTGCCAGCAGTTACTCCTCGGGCGGGGAGACCCAGTACTTC. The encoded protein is CASSYSSGGETQYF.

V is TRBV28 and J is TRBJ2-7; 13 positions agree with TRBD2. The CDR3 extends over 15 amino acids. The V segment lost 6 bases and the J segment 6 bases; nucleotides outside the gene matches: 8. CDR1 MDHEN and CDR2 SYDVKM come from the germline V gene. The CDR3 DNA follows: TGTGCCAGCAGCCTCGGACTAGCGGGGGCAGGCGAGCAGTACTTC. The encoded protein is CASSLGLAGAGEQYF.

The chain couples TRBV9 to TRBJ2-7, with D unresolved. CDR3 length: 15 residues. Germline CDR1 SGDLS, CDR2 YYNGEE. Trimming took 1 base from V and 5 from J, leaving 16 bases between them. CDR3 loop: CASSVYSQGINEQYF. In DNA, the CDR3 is TGTGCCAGCAGCGTATACAGCCAAGGTATCAACGAGCAGTACTTC.

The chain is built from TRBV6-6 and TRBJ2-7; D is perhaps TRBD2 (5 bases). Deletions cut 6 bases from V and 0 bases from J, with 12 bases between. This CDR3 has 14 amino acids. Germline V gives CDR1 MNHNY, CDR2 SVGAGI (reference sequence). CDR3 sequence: CASRDKRNSYEQYF. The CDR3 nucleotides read TGTGCCAGCAGAGATAAGCGGAACTCCTACGAGCAGTACTTC.

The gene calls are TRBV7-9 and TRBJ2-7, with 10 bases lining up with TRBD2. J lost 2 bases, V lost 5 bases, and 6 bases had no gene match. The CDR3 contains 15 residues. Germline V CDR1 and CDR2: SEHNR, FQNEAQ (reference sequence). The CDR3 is CASSPWTSGPYEQYF. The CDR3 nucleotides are TGTGCCAGCAGCCCATGGACTAGCGGTCCCTACGAGCAGTACTTC.

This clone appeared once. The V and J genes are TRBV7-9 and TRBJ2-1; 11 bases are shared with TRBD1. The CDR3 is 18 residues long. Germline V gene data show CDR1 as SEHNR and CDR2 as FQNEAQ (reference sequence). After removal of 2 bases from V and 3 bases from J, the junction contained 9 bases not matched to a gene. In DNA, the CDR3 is TGTGCCAGCAGCTTACGGGATTCGGGGACAGGGGGCTACAATGAGCAGTTCTTC. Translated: CASSLRDSGTGGYNEQFF.

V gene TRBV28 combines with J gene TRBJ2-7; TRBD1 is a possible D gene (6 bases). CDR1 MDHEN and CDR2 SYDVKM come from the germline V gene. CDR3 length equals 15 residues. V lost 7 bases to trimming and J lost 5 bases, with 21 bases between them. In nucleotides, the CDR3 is TGTGCCAGCACCACAGGGTCCCTATCCCCCCACGAGCAGTACTTC. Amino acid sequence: CASTTGSLSPHEQYF.

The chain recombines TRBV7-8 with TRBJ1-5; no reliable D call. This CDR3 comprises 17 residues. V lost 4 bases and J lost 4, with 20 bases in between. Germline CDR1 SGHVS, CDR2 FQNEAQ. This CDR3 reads CASSSSGLWNGNQPQHF. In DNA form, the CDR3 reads TGTGCCAGCAGCTCCTCAGGCCTGTGGAATGGGAATCAGCCCCAGCATTTT.

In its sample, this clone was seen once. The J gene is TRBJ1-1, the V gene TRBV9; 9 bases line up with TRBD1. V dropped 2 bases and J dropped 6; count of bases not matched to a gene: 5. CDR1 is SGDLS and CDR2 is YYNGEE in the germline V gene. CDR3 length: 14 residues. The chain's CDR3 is CASSVRQGDSEAFF. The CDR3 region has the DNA TGTGCCAGCAGCGTCAGACAGGGGGACTCTGAAGCTTTCTTT. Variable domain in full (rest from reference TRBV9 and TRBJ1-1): DSGVTQTPKHLITATGQRVTLRCSPRSGDLSVYWYQQSLDQGLQFLIQYYNGEERAKGNILERFSAQQFPDLHSELNLSSLELGDSALYFCASSVRQGDSEAFFGQGTRLTVV.

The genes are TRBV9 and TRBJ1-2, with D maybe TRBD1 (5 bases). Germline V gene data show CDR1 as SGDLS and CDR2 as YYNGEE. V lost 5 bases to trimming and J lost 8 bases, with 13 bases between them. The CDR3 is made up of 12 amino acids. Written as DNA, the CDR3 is TGTGCCAGCAGAGGCGACAGTGCAGGCTACACCTTC. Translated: CASRGDSAGYTF.

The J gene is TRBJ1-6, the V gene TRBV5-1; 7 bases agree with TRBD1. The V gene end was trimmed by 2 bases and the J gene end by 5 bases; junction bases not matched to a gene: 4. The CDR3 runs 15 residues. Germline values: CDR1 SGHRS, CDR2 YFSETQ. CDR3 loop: CASSFDRVDNSPLHF. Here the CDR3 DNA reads TGCGCCAGCAGCTTCGACAGGGTAGATAATTCACCCCTCCACTTT. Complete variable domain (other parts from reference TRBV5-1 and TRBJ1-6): KAGVTQTPRYLIKTRGQQVTLSCSPISGHRSVSWYQQTPGQGLQFLFEYFSETQRNKGNFPGRFSGRQFSNSRSEMNVSTLELGDSALYLCASSFDRVDNSPLHFGNGTRLTVT.

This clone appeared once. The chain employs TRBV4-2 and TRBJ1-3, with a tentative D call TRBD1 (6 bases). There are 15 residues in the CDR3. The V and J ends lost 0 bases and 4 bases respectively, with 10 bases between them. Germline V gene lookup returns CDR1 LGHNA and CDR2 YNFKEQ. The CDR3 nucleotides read TGTGCCAGCAGCCAAGACACAGGGTCAGGAAACACCATATATTTT. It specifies CASSQDTGSGNTIYF.

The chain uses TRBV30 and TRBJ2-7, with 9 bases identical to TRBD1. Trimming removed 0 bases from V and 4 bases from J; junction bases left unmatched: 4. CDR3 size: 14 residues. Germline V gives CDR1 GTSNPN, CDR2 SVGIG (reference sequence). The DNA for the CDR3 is TGTGCCTGGAGTGTAGGGACAGGGCTATACGAGCAGTACTTC. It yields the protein CAWSVGTGLYEQYF.

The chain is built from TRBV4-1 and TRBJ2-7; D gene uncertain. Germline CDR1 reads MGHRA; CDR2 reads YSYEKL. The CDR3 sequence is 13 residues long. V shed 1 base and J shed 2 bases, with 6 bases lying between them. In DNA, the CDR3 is TGCGCCAGCAGCCAAGGAGCCACCTACGAGCAGTACTTC. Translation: CASSQGATYEQYF.

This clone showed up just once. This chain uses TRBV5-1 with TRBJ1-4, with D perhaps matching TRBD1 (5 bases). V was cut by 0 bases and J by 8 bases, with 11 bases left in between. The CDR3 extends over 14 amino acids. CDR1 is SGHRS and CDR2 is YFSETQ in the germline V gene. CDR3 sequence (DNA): TGCGCCAGCAGCTTGGCGGGGGAAGAGGAAAAACTGTTTTTT. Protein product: CASSLAGEEEKLFF.

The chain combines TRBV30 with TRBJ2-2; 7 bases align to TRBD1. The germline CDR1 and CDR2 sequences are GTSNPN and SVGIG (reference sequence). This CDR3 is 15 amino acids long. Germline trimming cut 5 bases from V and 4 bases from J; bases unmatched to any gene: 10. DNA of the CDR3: TGTGCCTGGGCCGGGACAGCCGACCTCACCGGGGAGCTGTTTTTT. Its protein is CAWAGTADLTGELFF.

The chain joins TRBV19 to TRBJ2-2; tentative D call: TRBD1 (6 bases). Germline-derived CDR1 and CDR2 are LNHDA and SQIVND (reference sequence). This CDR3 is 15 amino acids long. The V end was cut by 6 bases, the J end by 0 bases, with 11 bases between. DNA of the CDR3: TGTGCCAGTAGAAACGACAGGACGAACACCGGGGAGCTGTTTTTT. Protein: CASRNDRTNTGELFF.

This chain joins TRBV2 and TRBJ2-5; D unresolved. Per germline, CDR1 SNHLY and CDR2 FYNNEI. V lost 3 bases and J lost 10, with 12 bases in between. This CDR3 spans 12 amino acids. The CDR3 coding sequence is TGTGCCAGCAGTGACGATCAGAATGGCCAGTACTTC. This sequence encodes CASSDDQNGQYF.

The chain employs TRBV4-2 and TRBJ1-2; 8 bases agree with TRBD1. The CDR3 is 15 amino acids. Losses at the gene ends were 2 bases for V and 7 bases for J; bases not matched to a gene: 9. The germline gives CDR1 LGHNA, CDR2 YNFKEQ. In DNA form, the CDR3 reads TGTGCCAGCAGCCAACCGGGACAGGTCGAGGTTGGCTACACCTTC. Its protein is CASSQPGQVEVGYTF.

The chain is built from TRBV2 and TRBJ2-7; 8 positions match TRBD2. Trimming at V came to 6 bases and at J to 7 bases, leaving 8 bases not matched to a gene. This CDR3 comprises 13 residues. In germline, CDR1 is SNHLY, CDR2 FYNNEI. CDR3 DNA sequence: TGTGCCAGCAGGCAGACTAGCGCGGGGGAGCAGTACTTC. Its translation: CASRQTSAGEQYF.

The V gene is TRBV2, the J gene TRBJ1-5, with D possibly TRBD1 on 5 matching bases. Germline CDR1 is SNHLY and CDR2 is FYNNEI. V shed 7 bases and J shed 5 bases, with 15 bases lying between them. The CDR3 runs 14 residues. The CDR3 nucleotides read TGTGCCAGCACGAGTCAGGGTCCGGATCAGCCCCAGCATTTT. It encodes CASTSQGPDQPQHF. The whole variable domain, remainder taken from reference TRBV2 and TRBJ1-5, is EPEVTQTPSHQVTQMGQEVILRCVPISNHLYFYWYRQILGQKVEFLVSFYNNEISEKSEIFDDQFSVERPDGSNFTLKIRSTKLEDSAMYFCASTSQGPDQPQHFGDGTRLSIL.

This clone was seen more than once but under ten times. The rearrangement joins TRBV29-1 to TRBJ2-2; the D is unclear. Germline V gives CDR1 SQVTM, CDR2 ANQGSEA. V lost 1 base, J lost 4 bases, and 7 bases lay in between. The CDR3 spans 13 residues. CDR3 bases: TGCAGCGTTGAAGGTACAGCCACCGGGGAGCTGTTTTTT. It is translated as CSVEGTATGELFF.

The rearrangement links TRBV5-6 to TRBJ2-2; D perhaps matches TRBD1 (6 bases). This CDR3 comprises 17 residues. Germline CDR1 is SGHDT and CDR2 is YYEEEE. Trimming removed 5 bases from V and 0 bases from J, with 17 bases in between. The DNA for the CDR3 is TGTGCCAGCAGTTCCCGGTGGGGGCGTCCGAACACCGGGGAGCTGTTTTTT. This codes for CASSSRWGRPNTGELFF.

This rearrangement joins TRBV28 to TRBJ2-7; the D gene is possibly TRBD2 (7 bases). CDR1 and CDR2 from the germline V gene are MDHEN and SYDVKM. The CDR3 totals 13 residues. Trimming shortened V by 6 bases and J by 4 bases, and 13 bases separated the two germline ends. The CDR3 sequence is CASRTGRGYEQYF. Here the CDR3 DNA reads TGTGCCAGCAGAACAGGGAGGGGGTACGAGCAGTACTTC. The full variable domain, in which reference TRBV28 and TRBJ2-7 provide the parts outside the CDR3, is DVKVTQSSRYLVKRTGEKVFLECVQDMDHENMFWYRQDPGLGLRLIYFSYDVKMKEKGDIPEGYSVSREKKERFSLILESASTNQTSMYLCASRTGRGYEQYFGPGTRLTVT.

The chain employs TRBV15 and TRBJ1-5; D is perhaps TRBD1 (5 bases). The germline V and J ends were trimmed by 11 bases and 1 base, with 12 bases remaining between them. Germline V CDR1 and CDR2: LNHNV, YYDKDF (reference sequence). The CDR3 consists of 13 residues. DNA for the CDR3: TGTGCCTCAGGCCAGGGCAGCAATCAGCCCCAGCATTTT. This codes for CASGQGSNQPQHF.